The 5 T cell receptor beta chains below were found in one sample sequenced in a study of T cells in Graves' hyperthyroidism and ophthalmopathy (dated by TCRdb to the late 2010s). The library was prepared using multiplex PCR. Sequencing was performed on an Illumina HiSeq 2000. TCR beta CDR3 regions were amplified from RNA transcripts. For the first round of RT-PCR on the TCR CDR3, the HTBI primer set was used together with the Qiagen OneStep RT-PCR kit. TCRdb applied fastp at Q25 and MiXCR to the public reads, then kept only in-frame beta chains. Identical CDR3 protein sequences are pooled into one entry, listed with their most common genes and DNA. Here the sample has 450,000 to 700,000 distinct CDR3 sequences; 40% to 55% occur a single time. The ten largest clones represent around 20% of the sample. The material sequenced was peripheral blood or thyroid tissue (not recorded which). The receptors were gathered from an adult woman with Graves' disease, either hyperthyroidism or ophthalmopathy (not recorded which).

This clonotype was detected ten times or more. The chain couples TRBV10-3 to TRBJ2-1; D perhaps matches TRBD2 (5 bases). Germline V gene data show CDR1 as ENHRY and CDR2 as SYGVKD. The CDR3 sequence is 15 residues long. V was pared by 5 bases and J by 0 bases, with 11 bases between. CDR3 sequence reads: CAISQRTSSYNEQFF. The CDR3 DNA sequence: TGTGCCATCAGTCAGCGGACCAGCTCCTACAATGAGCAGTTCTTC.

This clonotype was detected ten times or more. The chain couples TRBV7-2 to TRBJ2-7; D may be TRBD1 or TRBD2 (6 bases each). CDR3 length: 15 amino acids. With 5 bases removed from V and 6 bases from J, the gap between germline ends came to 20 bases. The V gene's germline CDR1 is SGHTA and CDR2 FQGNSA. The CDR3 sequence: CASSKPPGASGEQYF. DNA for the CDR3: TGTGCCAGCAGCAAACCGCCGGGGGCCTCGGGCGAGCAGTACTTC.

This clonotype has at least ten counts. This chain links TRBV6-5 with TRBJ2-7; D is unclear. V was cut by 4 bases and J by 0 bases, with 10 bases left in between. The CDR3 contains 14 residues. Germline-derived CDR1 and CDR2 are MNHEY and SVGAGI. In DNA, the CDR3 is TGTGCCAGCAGTTTTCAGGAAAGCTCCTACGAGCAGTACTTC. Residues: CASSFQESSYEQYF.

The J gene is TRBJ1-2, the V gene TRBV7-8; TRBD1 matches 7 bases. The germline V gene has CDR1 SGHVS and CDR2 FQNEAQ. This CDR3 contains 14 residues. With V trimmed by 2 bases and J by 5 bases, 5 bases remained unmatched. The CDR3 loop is CASSLRDSSYGYTF. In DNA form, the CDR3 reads TGTGCCAGCAGCTTACGGGACAGCTCTTATGGCTACACCTTC.

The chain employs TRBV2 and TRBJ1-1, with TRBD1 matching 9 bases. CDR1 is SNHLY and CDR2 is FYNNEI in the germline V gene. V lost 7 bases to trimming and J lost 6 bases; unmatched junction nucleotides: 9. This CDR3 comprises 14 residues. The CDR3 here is CASINRGRLSEAFF. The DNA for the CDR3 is TGTGCCAGCATAAACAGGGGGCGGTTATCTGAAGCTTTCTTT.